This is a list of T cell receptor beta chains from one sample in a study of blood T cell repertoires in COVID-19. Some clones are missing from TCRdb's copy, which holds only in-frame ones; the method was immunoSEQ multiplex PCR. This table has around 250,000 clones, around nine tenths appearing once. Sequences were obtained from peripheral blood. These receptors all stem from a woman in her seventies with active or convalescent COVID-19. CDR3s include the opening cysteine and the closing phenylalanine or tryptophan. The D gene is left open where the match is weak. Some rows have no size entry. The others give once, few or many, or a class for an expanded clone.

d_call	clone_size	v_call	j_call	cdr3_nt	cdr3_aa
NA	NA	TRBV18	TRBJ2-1	TGTGCCAGCTCCCCGGGAACCCCGAGGGATGAGCAGTTCTTC	CASSPGTPRDEQFF
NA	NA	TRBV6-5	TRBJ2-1	TGTGCCAGCAGTCTCCGACAAAGCTCCTACAATGAGCAGTTCTTC	CASSLRQSSYNEQFF
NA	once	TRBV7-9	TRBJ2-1	TGTGCCGCAAAGTCCCACTCGCCGGCTAGCTACAATGAGCAGTTCTTC	CAAKSHSPASYNEQFF
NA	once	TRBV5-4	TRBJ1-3	TGTGCCAGCAGCCCTTCGGGGGGCTCGGGAAACACCATATATTTT	CASSPSGGSGNTIYF
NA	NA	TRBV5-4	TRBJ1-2	TGTGCCAGCAGCTTTGACAGATTCTATGGCTACACCTTC	CASSFDRFYGYTF
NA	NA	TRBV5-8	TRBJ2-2	TGTGCCAGCAGGAGCCAGAGGCTCACCGGGGAGCTGTTTTTT	CASRSQRLTGELFF
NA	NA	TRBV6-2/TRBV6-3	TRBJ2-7	TGTGCCAGCAGTTACTCCCTTCACAGGGCTGACTACGAGCAGTACTTC	CASSYSLHRADYEQYF
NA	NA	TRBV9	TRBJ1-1	TGTGCCAGCAGCGTTTCTACAGGGCTGAACACTGAAGCTTTCTTT	CASSVSTGLNTEAFF
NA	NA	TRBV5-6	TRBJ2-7	TGTGCCAGCAGCTTGTACAGAAGCGAGCAGTACTTC	CASSLYRSEQYF
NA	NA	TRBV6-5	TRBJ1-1	TGTGCCACCTTCAGACATTTTGGCACTGAAGCTTTCTTT	CATFRHFGTEAFF
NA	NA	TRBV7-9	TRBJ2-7	TGTGCCAGCAGTTCGGGACTCTACGAGCAGTACTTC	CASSSGLYEQYF
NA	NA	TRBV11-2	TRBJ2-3	TGTGCCAGCAGCCCAGTGCGGGGCACAGATACGCAGTATTTT	CASSPVRGTDTQYF
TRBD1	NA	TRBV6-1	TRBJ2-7	TGTGCCAGCAGTGAAGCGGACAGGGCCTCCTACGAGCAGTACTTC	CASSEADRASYEQYF
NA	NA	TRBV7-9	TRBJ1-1	TGTGCCAGCAGCTCTCAGGGGAAGGGCACTGAAGCTTTCTTT	CASSSQGKGTEAFF
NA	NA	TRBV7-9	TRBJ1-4	TGTGCCAGCTCTGTGGAGGGGGGAGGGACAACTAATGAAAAACTGTTTTTT	CASSVEGGGTTNEKLFF
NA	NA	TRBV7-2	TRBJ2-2	TGTGCCAGCAGCCCCCGCCCGGGAACCGGGGAGCTGTTTTTT	CASSPRPGTGELFF
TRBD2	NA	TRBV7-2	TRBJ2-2	TGTGCCAGCAGCTTAGCTTCTAGCGGGGGGTCCACCGGGGAGCTGTTTTTT	CASSLASSGGSTGELFF
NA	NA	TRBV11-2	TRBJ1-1	TGTGCCAGCAGCCCCGGATCCGGAGGAGCTTTCTTT	CASSPGSGGAFF
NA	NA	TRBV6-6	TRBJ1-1	TGTGCCAGCAGTTACTATAAGGAGAACAGGGAAGCTTTCTTT	CASSYYKENREAFF
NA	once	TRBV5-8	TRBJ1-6	TGTGCCAGCAGCTTGGCAGGGGTGAACAATTCACCCCTCCACTTT	CASSLAGVNNSPLHF
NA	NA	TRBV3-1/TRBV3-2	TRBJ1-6	TGTGCCAGCAGCCAAGGTGGGGAGGGGCCGCTCCTCCACTTT	CASSQGGEGPLLHF
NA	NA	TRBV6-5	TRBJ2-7	TGTGCCAGCAGAGGGGTCTACGAGCAGTACTTC	CASRGVYEQYF
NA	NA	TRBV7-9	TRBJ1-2	TGTGCCAGCAGCTTACAGGATCTTGGCTACACCTTC	CASSLQDLGYTF
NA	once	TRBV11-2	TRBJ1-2	TGTGCCAGCAGCCCACTTTCATCCGCGGGTTACTATGGCTACACCTTC	CASSPLSSAGYYGYTF
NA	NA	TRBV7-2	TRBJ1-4	TGTGCCAGCAGCTCACCGTCAGGGATTAGAGAAAAACTGTTTTTT	CASSSPSGIREKLFF
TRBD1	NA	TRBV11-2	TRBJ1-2	TGTGCCAGCAGCCCCTCGCAGGGGGCGATTTCTGGCTACACCTTC	CASSPSQGAISGYTF
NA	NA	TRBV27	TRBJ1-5	TGTGCCAGCAGGGGAGATAGCAATCAGCCCCAGCATTTT	CASRGDSNQPQHF